This entry lists 5 T cell receptor beta chains sequenced from one sample in a study of radiotherapy plus CTLA-4 blockade in lung cancer. Assay used: immunoSEQ multiplex PCR; TCRdb lists only in-frame clones, some missing. Of 50,000 to 65,000 clones listed, almost 85% were seen once; the top ten hold 6% to 7%. The material sequenced was peripheral blood, taken from a patient treated with radiotherapy plus ipilimumab. The receptors come from a human donor with non-small cell lung cancer whose response to radiotherapy plus ipilimumab could not be evaluated.

This clone was observed a single time. V gene TRBV7-2 combines with J gene TRBJ2-7, with TRBD2 matching over 7 bases. The CDR3 extends over 13 amino acids. Germline CDR1 reads SGHTA; CDR2 reads FQGNSA. V shed 2 bases, J shed 7 bases, and the junction held 5 bases outside the gene matches. As DNA, the CDR3 is TGTGCCAGCAGCTTATATGGACTAGGGGAGCAGTACTTC. Protein: CASSLYGLGEQYF.

The chain uses TRBV28 and TRBJ2-5; D ambiguous. Germline assignment: CDR1 MDHEN and CDR2 SYDVKM. The CDR3 covers 13 residues. V was cut by 7 bases and J by 2 bases, with 11 bases left in between. The CDR3 coding sequence is TGTGCCAGCACCACGGGTAGTCAAGAGACCCAGTACTTC. It is translated as CASTTGSQETQYF.

The V and J genes are TRBV5-4 and TRBJ2-2, with 8 positions matching TRBD2. Losses at the gene ends were 7 bases for V and 4 bases for J; bases not matched to a gene: 9. The CDR3 contains 15 residues. Germline assignment: CDR1 SGHNT and CDR2 YYREEE (reference sequence). Written as DNA, the CDR3 is TGTGCCAGCGGGTTAGCGGGGAGCGTCACCGGGGAGCTGTTTTTT. Translating it yields CASGLAGSVTGELFF. The variable domain in full, with the rest retrieved from reference TRBV5-4 and TRBJ2-2, is ETGVTQSPTHLIKTRGQQVTLRCSSQSGHNTVSWYQQALGQGPQFIFQYYREEENGRGNFPPRFSGLQFPNYSSELNVNALELDDSALYLCASGLAGSVTGELFFGEGSRLTVL.

This clone was recorded only once. CDR3 in amino acids: CASVGQGSYEQYF. The CDR3 DNA sequence: TGTGCCAGCGTGGGACAGGGGTCCTACGAGCAGTACTTC. The chain couples TRBV19 to TRBJ2-7; 10 bases align to TRBD1. Germline V lookup: CDR1 LNHDA, CDR2 SQIVND (reference sequence). This CDR3 is built from 13 residues. V lost 9 bases and J lost 1; bases outside the gene matches: 3.

The rearrangement links TRBV9 to TRBJ2-1, with 7 bases fitting TRBD2. V shed 0 bases and J 3 bases; nucleotides not matched to a gene: 3. The CDR3 is 15 amino acids. The germline CDR1 and CDR2 sequences are SGDLS and YYNGEE. The CDR3 spells CASSVVSGDYNEQFF. The DNA for the CDR3 is TGTGCCAGCAGCGTAGTAAGCGGGGACTACAATGAGCAGTTCTTC. Full variable domain (outside the CDR3, taken from reference TRBV9 and TRBJ2-1): DSGVTQTPKHLITATGQRVTLRCSPRSGDLSVYWYQQSLDQGLQFLIQYYNGEERAKGNILERFSAQQFPDLHSELNLSSLELGDSALYFCASSVVSGDYNEQFFGPGTRLTVL.